One and the same sample provided the 19 T cell receptor beta chains below, sequenced in a study of blood T cell repertoires in COVID-19. The protocol was immunoSEQ multiplex PCR, while the TCRdb copy is restricted to in-frame clones and leaves out a portion. This table holds 95,000 to 150,000 clones, 80% to 90% found once. The material sequenced was peripheral blood. The receptors originated from a man between 35 and 55 years old with acute or convalescent COVID-19.

The V call is TRBV5-5, the J call TRBJ2-5; TRBD1 matches 7 bases. This CDR3 has 15 amino acids. The V gene's germline CDR1 is SGHKS and CDR2 YYEKEE (reference sequence). V was pared by 0 bases and J by 4 bases, with 6 bases of the junction left unmatched. Here the CDR3 DNA reads TGTGCCAGCAGCTTGGGGCAGGGGGAAGGAGAGACCCAGTACTTC. Protein sequence: CASSLGQGEGETQYF. The full variable domain, rest sourced from reference TRBV5-5 and TRBJ2-5, is DAGVTQSPTHLIKTRGQQVTLRCSPISGHKSVSWYQQVLGQGPQFIFQYYEKEERGRGNFPDRFSARQFPNYSSELNVNALLLGDSALYLCASSLGQGEGETQYFGPGTRLLVL.

Here the CDR3 reads CASSHDRDRGEKLFF. The CDR3 nucleotides are TGCGCCAGCAGCCATGACCGGGACAGGGGTGAAAAACTGTTTTTT. This chain connects TRBV4-1 to TRBJ1-4; 10 bases align to TRBD1. CDR1 MGHRA and CDR2 YSYEKL come from the germline V gene. V was clipped by 3 bases and J by 7 bases; unmatched bases: 5. This CDR3 has 15 residues.

This sequence joins TRBV19 and TRBJ1-4; TRBD1 agrees at 7 bases. Germline V CDR1 and CDR2: LNHDA, SQIVND (reference sequence). Trimming cost V 1 base and J 13 bases; bases outside gene matches: 6. The CDR3 is made up of 13 amino acids. CDR3 sequence reads: CASSIGQGTGLFF. CDR3 bases: TGTGCCAGTAGTATAGGACAGGGCACTGGACTGTTTTTT.

This chain uses TRBV2 with TRBJ1-5; 10 bases agree with TRBD1. The CDR3 spans 16 residues. The ends lost 6 bases at V and 1 base at J; junction bases unmatched: 6. Germline CDR1 SNHLY, CDR2 FYNNEI. This CDR3 reads CASSDRDRGSNQPQHF. CDR3 sequence (DNA): TGTGCCAGCAGCGATAGGGACAGGGGAAGCAATCAGCCCCAGCATTTT. Based on the CDR3 plus reference TRBV2 and TRBJ1-5, the full variable domain is EPEVTQTPSHQVTQMGQEVILRCVPISNHLYFYWYRQILGQKVEFLVSFYNNEISEKSEIFDDQFSVERPDGSNFTLKIRSTKLEDSAMYFCASSDRDRGSNQPQHFGDGTRLSIL.

The rearrangement uses TRBV7-9 and TRBJ2-6, with a weak D call TRBD1 (6 bases). Germline V gene data show CDR1 as SEHNR and CDR2 as FQNEAQ (reference sequence). The V end was cut by 4 bases, the J end by 5 bases, with 12 bases between. The CDR3 length is 15 residues. The CDR3 reads CASSSQGIWANVLTF. In nucleotides, the CDR3 is TGTGCCAGCAGCTCACAGGGAATTTGGGCCAACGTCCTGACTTTC.

The genes are TRBV3-1 (or the pseudogene TRBV3-2) and TRBJ2-3, with D perhaps TRBD2 (7 bases). With 0 bases removed from V and 7 bases from J, the gap between germline ends came to 14 bases. CDR1 and CDR2 from the germline V gene are LGHDT and YNNKEL (reference sequence). CDR3 length equals 15 residues. The chain's CDR3 is CASSQEGGAIYTQYF. The CDR3 DNA follows: TGTGCCAGCAGCCAAGAAGGGGGGGCCATATATACGCAGTATTTT.

V usage is TRBV30 and J usage is TRBJ1-2, with D perhaps matching TRBD1 (6 bases). Germline V CDR1 and CDR2: GTSNPN, SVGIG (reference sequence). The germline V and J ends were trimmed by 0 bases and 1 base, with 15 bases remaining between them. The CDR3 has 16 amino acids. The CDR3 spells CAWSVYPGQLNYGYTF. The CDR3 DNA follows: TGTGCCTGGAGTGTTTATCCGGGACAACTTAACTATGGCTACACCTTC.

CDR3 nucleotides: TGTGCCAGCAGCGTTTCCGGACAGTCAGGTGGAAACACCATATATTTT. Translating it yields CASSVSGQSGGNTIYF. V is TRBV9 and J is TRBJ1-3; tentative D call: TRBD1 (6 bases). CDR1 and CDR2 from the germline V gene are SGDLS and YYNGEE. The CDR3 consists of 16 residues. V was clipped by 2 bases and J by 3 bases, with 15 bases between them.

The rearrangement joins TRBV5-1 to TRBJ2-5; D might be TRBD1 (7 bases). The V and J ends lost 0 bases and 4 bases respectively, with 10 bases between them. Germline V gives CDR1 SGHRS, CDR2 YFSETQ. The CDR3 consists of 14 residues. CDR3 DNA: TGCGCCAGCAGCTTGGTTCAGGGGGGAGAGACCCAGTACTTC. Encoded protein: CASSLVQGGETQYF. The full variable domain, completed using reference TRBV5-1 and TRBJ2-5, is KAGVTQTPRYLIKTRGQQVTLSCSPISGHRSVSWYQQTPGQGLQFLFEYFSETQRNKGNFPGRFSGRQFSNSRSEMNVSTLELGDSALYLCASSLVQGGETQYFGPGTRLLVL.

In its sample, this clone was seen once. The gene calls are TRBV2 and TRBJ2-5; D remains ambiguous. The CDR3 covers 10 residues. Germline assignment: CDR1 SNHLY and CDR2 FYNNEI. The ends were cut back, 8 bases at V and 4 bases at J, with 5 bases in the middle. CDR3 protein: CASSVETQYF. CDR3 DNA sequence: TGTGCCAGCTCCGTAGAGACCCAGTACTTC.

This clone was recorded at least ten times. This chain uses TRBV7-2 with TRBJ1-5; D not certain. Trimming removed 5 bases at V and 6 bases at J, with 17 bases between. This CDR3 is 15 amino acids long. From germline, CDR1 is SGHTA and CDR2 FQGNSA. The CDR3 coding sequence is TGTGCCAGCAGCAGATCTACGGGGATGAGTCAGCCCCAGCATTTT. This encodes CASSRSTGMSQPQHF.

The chain joins TRBV7-3 to TRBJ2-1; a possible D gene is TRBD1 (6 bases). This CDR3 has 14 amino acids. Germline-derived CDR1 and CDR2 are SGHTA and FQGTGA. Trimming removed 8 bases at V and 8 bases at J, with 19 bases between. CDR3 sequence (DNA): TGTGCCAGCGGAACTCTCACAGGGATTCATGAGCAGTTCTTC. It encodes CASGTLTGIHEQFF.

J is TRBJ2-1 and V is TRBV7-9; TRBD2 aligns across 10 bases. V lost 3 bases, J lost 4 bases, and 3 bases stayed unmatched. The CDR3 contains 15 residues. Germline CDR1 reads SEHNR; CDR2 reads FQNEAQ (reference sequence). In DNA, the CDR3 is TGTGCCAGCAGCTTGATAGCGGGAGGATACAATGAGCAGTTCTTC. As protein: CASSLIAGGYNEQFF.

This clone appeared a single time. The rearrangement uses TRBV12-5 and TRBJ2-1; TRBD2 agrees at 16 bases. The V gene end was trimmed by 1 base and the J gene end by 9 bases; junction bases not matched to a gene: 6. The V gene's germline CDR1 is LGHNT and CDR2 FRNRAP. This CDR3 comprises 17 residues. The CDR3 DNA follows: TGTGCTAGTGGTTTGGGGCCGGGACTAGCGGGGGGGCGTGAGCAGTTCTTC. It specifies CASGLGPGLAGGREQFF.

Of note for this clone: Other DNA variants within this sample encode the same CDR3. This chain's CDR3 is CASSQDRGGYGYTF. The CDR3 region has the DNA TGCGCCAGCAGCCAAGACAGGGGCGGCTATGGCTACACCTTC. This chain uses TRBV4-1 with TRBJ1-2, with a weak D call TRBD1 (6 bases). CDR1 MGHRA and CDR2 YSYEKL come from the germline V gene. The CDR3 totals 14 residues. The V and J ends lost 0 bases and 4 bases respectively, with 9 bases between them.

The V call is TRBV19, the J call TRBJ1-4, with D hard to call. Trimming shortened V by 2 bases and J by 2 bases, and 12 bases separated the two germline ends. The CDR3 is 16 amino acids. Looked up from germline, CDR1 is LNHDA and CDR2 is SQIVND (reference sequence). CDR3 sequence: CASSIPLARTNEKLFF. In DNA, the CDR3 is TGTGCCAGTAGTATACCCCTGGCGCGGACTAATGAAAAACTGTTTTTT. Full variable domain (outside the CDR3, taken from reference TRBV19 and TRBJ1-4): DGGITQSPKYLFRKEGQNVTLSCEQNLNHDAMYWYRQDPGQGLRLIYYSQIVNDFQKGDIAEGYSVSREKKESFPLTVTSAQKNPTAFYLCASSIPLARTNEKLFFGSGTQLSVL.

The chain employs TRBV10-1 and TRBJ2-7; 11 bases align to TRBD2. The germline V gene has CDR1 WNHNN and CDR2 SYGVQD (reference sequence). The CDR3 has 14 residues. With 5 bases clipped from V and 1 base from J, the junction kept 1 base outside the gene matches. DNA of the CDR3: TGCGCCAGCAGTACTAGCGGGGGTTCCTACGAGCAGTACTTC. Encoded protein: CASSTSGGSYEQYF.

This chain uses TRBV6-5 with TRBJ1-6; TRBD1 might be the D (5 bases). The CDR3 loop spans 15 amino acids. Germline V lookup: CDR1 MNHEY, CDR2 SVGAGI. V lost 6 bases, J lost 9 bases, and 18 bases lay in between. The CDR3 loop reads CASSQPRAIGSPLHF. CDR3 DNA sequence: TGTGCCAGCAGCCAGCCCAGGGCAATCGGTTCACCCCTCCACTTT.

The chain employs TRBV20-1 and TRBJ1-5; D is uncertain. This CDR3 contains 13 residues. Germline loops: CDR1 DFQATT, CDR2 SNEGSKA (reference sequence). The germline V and J ends were trimmed by 3 bases and 6 bases, with 12 bases remaining between them. The CDR3: CSASLPRRQPQHF. DNA of the CDR3: TGCAGTGCTAGTCTCCCGCGCCGTCAGCCCCAGCATTTT.